This T cell receptor beta chain was obtained from a study of T-cell reconstitution after alpha-beta-depleted transplantation in children. Points from the study as a whole: Newly generated T cells supplied most T-cell counts and diversity one year post-transplant. Surviving thymic progenitors and recipient T cells were the source of high TCRbeta diversity at day 60 in some patients. The origin of alpha-beta T cells about two months after transplant was reportedly several hundred expanded graft clones.

The V gene's germline CDR1 is MDHEN and CDR2 SYDVKM. The CDR3 totals 13 residues. Between the trimmed V and J ends, which lost 4 bases and 6 bases, there was a span of 12 bases. At least ten counts were recorded for this clonotype. Antigen specificity is unknown. Library preparation (for TCRbeta) was performed with unique molecular identifiers. TCRdb independently ran MiXCR on the PCR reads; one entry per CDR3 protein. Here the sample spans about 48,000 distinct CDR3 sequences, 5.8% being singletons. The origin of this receptor is a female patient aged 2-10 years who had a stem cell transplant for aplastic anemia, so the T cells may come from the graft donor. V and J are TRBV28 and TRBJ1-2; tentatively, D is TRBD1 (5 bases). The input for sequencing was PBMCs, mostly from graft donor cells, taken 60 days after TCRalphabeta/CD19-depleted stem cell transplant. The DNA for the CDR3 is TGTGCCAGCAGTTCCTCAGACAGAAATGGCTACACCTTC. It translates to CASSSSDRNGYTF.